This TCR beta chain came from a study of identical twins. A universal primer site came from template switching; cDNA carried unique molecular identifiers. MiXCR was run by TCRdb on the 5' RACE reads, yielding one entry per CDR3 protein. Altogether around 450,000 distinct CDR3 sequences are present, 13% to 15% being singletons, with the ten largest covering about 0.54%. The CDR3 sequence is 16 residues long. Germline V gives CDR1 SGHRS, CDR2 YFSETQ. V shed 0 bases and J shed 3 bases, with 16 bases lying between them. The data were also submitted as part of a second study, on yellow fever vaccine responses in identical twins.

The material sequenced was CD4+ T cells sorted from blood. The sequence derives from a woman under 30 in good health. The rearrangement uses TRBV5-1 and TRBJ2-7; D call uncertain. The CDR3 nucleotides read TGCGCCAGCAGCTTGGCCGGTGCGGCCTCTAACTACGAGCAGTACTTC. Protein product: CASSLAGAASNYEQYF.